This T cell receptor (beta chain) was recovered during a study of identical twins. Study-level results: The study found excess low generation probability among twin-shared out-of-frame alpha sequences. While abundant cord blood beta clonotypes carried fewer insertions, memory repertoires showed no such pattern.

Concerning this clonotype: Its specificity is not known.

Each CDR3 protein gets one entry after TCRdb re-called the 5' RACE reads with MiXCR. This table has some 1,700,000 distinct CDR3 sequences, about 32% appearing once. Sequencing used cord blood. The receptor was isolated from a newborn girl in good health.

The CDR3 protein is CASTLTGQGFWELFF. The CDR3 bases are TGTGCCAGCACCCTAACAGGACAGGGTTTTTGGGAGCTGTTTTTT. This chain connects TRBV7-9 to TRBJ2-2; 8 bases are a match to TRBD1. From germline, CDR1 is SEHNR and CDR2 FQNEAQ (reference sequence). The CDR3 runs to 15 residues. J was trimmed by 9 bases and V by 7 bases; bases with no gene match: 13.